This TCR beta chain was recorded in a study of OX40 agonist ivuxolimab in advanced cancers. Overall study findings and caveats: Researchers report that CD8+ T cells had, on average, more expanded clones than CD4+. Which antigen the expanded peripheral T cells recognized is unknown. CD4+ and CD8+ T cells in blood underwent clonal expansion by week 6 at 0.1 to 3.0 mg/kg.

Data came from immunoSEQ multiplex PCR; TCRdb stores just in-frame clones and leaves some out. The sample records some 74,000 clones, about 88% being singletons. As concerns this clone: The antigen remains unidentified.

The CDR3 is made up of 15 amino acids. Germline CDR1 reads SQVTM; CDR2 reads ANQGSEA. V lost 2 bases, J lost 5 bases, and 3 bases stayed unmatched. This chain joins TRBV29-1 and TRBJ2-2, with 12 bases fitting TRBD2. The receptor comes from an adult with an advanced solid tumor such as melanoma, head and neck, liver or kidney cancer. This specimen consisted of CD4+ or CD8+ T cells sorted from blood, obtained in a trial of the OX40 agonist ivuxolimab. This chain's CDR3 is CSVERTSGTTGELFF. Written as DNA, the CDR3 is TGCAGCGTTGAAAGGACTAGCGGGACAACCGGGGAGCTGTTTTTT.